The sequence of this T cell receptor beta chain was determined in a study of shared clonotypes between healthy human individuals. Whole-study findings and limits: Few donors restricted represented genetic and exposure-history diversity. Among donors, the sharing of clonotypes was expected to be influenced by sequencing depth.

This clone was picked up one time. The antigen is unknown. Profiled with immunoSEQ multiplex PCR; TCRdb holds only in-frame clones, not every one. This table holds under 600,000 clones, 60% to 80% found once. None of the donors, who were healthy HIV-negative adults, had recently had acute infections or vaccinations. All the donors were Caucasian adults who lived in Nashville, Tennessee. CDR3 length: 15 residues. With 4 bases removed from V and 6 bases from J, the gap between germline ends came to 20 bases. Germline CDR1 reads SGHDT; CDR2 reads YYEEEE. The specimen sequenced was PBMCs. The chain combines TRBV5-6 with TRBJ2-7, with a weak D call TRBD2 (5 bases). The sequence derives from a woman in her thirties or forties in good health. Some clones in this sample may be carry-over from other donors' samples. The CDR3 DNA reads as TGTGCCAGCAGCCTGGGTCGGCTAGCCCTGGCCGAGCAGTACTTC. Protein: CASSLGRLALAEQYF.